This T cell receptor beta chain derives from a study of blood T cell repertoires in COVID-19. Trimming shortened V by 7 bases and J by 5 bases, and 17 bases separated the two germline ends. CDR3 length equals 14 residues. Germline V gene sequence: CDR1 MNHEY, CDR2 SVGAGI. Clones were read by immunoSEQ multiplex PCR, and TCRdb kept only the in-frame ones, dropping some. In the table there are approximately 72,000 clones, more than 80% of which are singletons. The chain combines TRBV6-5 with TRBJ2-5, with TRBD2 as a possible D gene (5 bases). The receptor's source is a woman older than 75 with active or convalescent COVID-19. Sequenced material: peripheral blood. CDR3 region: CASNGLSREETQYF. DNA for the CDR3: TGTGCCAGCAATGGACTTTCTCGTGAGGAGACCCAGTACTTC.